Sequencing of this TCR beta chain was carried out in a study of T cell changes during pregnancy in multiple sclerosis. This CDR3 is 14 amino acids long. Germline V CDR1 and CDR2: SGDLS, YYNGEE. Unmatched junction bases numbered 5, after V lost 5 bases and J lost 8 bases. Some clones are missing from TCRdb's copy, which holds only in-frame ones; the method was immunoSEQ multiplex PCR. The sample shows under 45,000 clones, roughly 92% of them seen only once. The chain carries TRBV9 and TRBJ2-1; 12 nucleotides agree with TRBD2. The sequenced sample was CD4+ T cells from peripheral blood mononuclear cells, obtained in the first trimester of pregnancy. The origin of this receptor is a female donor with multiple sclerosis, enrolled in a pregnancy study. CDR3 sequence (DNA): TGTGCCAGCAGTCGGACTAGCGGGATATATGAGCAGTTCTTC. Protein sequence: CASSRTSGIYEQFF.